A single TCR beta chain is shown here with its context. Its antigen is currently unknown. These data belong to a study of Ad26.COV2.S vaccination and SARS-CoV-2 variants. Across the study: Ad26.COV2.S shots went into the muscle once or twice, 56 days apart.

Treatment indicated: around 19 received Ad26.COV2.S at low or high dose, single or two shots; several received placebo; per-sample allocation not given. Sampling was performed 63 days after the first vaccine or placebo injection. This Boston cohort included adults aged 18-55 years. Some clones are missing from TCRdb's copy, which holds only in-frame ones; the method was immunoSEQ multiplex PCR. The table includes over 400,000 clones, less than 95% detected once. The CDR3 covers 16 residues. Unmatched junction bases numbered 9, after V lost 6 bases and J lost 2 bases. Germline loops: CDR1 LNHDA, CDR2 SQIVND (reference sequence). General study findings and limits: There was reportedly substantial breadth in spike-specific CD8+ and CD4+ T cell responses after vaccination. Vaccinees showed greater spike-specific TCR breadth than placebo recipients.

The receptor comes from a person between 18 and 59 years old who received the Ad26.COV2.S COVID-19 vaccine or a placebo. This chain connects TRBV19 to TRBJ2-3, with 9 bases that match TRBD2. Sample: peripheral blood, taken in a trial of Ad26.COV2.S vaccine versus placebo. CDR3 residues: CASSLTSGGSTDTQYF. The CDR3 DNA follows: TGTGCCAGTAGCTTGACTAGCGGTGGGTCCACAGATACGCAGTATTTT.